A selection of T cell receptor beta chains follows, all from one sample in a study of T cells in Graves' hyperthyroidism and ophthalmopathy. TCRdb ran MiXCR on the multiplex PCR reads and lists one entry per CDR3 protein. This sample has approximately 480,000 distinct CDR3 sequences, with roughly 20% found just once. Material: blood. The receptors originated from a man aged 18 to 30 with Graves' hyperthyroidism. Both conserved end residues are part of each CDR3. A D gene is named only where the DNA matches it firmly. Where a row states a size, it is once, few, many or the class of an expanded clone; other rows omit it.

>many|NA|TRBJ2-5|TRBV28
CASSTYRYQETQYF
TGTGCCAGCAGTACATACAGGTACCAAGAGACCCAGTACTTC
>many|NA|TRBJ1-2|TRBV4-2
CASSQGTGSVGYTF
TGTGCCAGCAGCCAAGGCACGGGGAGCGTAGGCTACACCTTC
>few|NA|TRBJ2-5|TRBV30
CAWSEAGEETQYF
TGTGCCTGGAGTGAGGCAGGGGAGGAGACCCAGTACTTC
>many|NA|TRBJ1-2|TRBV19
CASRQAINYGYTF
TGTGCCAGCCGACAGGCTATTAACTATGGCTACACCTTC
>many|TRBD1|TRBJ2-7|TRBV28
CASSEGQFNFYEQYF
TGTGCCAGCAGTGAGGGACAGTTCAACTTCTACGAGCAGTACTTC
>once|TRBD1|TRBJ2-7|TRBV28
CATLSQDRLPYEQYF
TGTGCCACCCTATCCCAGGACAGGTTGCCCTACGAGCAGTACTTC
>many|TRBD1|TRBJ1-2|TRBV20-1
CSARGGQGDYGYTF
TGCAGTGCTAGAGGGGGACAGGGGGACTATGGCTACACCTTC
>many|NA|TRBJ1-5|TRBV24-1
CATSDPGSPQHF
TGTGCCACCAGTGACCCCGGGTCCCCCCAGCATTTT
>few|NA|TRBJ2-7|TRBV4-1
CASSQVVGSYEQYF
TGCGCCAGCAGCCAAGTTGTCGGCAGCTACGAGCAGTACTTC
>NA|TRBD1|TRBJ2-7|TRBV12-3/TRBV12-4
CASSSRDRLLEQYF
TGTGCCAGCAGTTCTCGGGACAGACTGCTCGAGCAGTACTTC
>NA|TRBD1|TRBJ1-1|TRBV6-1
CASSELGGVGLTEAFF
TGTGCCAGCAGTGAACTAGGGGGCGTAGGGCTGACTGAAGCTTTCTTT
>many|NA|TRBJ1-1|TRBV29-1
CSVDLRVTEAFF
TGCAGCGTTGATTTGCGGGTCACTGAAGCTTTCTTT
>many|TRBD2|TRBJ2-2|TRBV12-3/TRBV12-4
CASSRGLAGELFF
TGTGCCAGCAGTCGAGGACTAGCCGGGGAGCTGTTTTTT
>many|NA|TRBJ1-1|TRBV6-7
CASSLPGVSTEAFF
TGTGCCAGCAGTTTACCAGGGGTAAGCACTGAAGCTTTCTTT
>NA|TRBD2|TRBJ2-5|TRBV6-2/TRBV6-3
CASSTTSGLETQYF
TGTGCCAGCAGTACAACTAGCGGTTTAGAGACCCAGTACTTC
>NA|NA|TRBJ1-2|TRBV12-5
CASGLLTPGHYGYTF
TGTGCTAGTGGTTTGTTGACTCCGGGACATTATGGCTACACCTTC
>many|TRBD2|TRBJ2-7|TRBV12-3/TRBV12-4
CASSWGGEWDEQYF
TGTGCCAGCAGTTGGGGAGGGGAGTGGGACGAGCAGTACTTC
>few|NA|TRBJ2-2|TRBV5-1
CASSSVTGSAGELFF
TGCGCCAGCAGCTCGGTCACAGGGAGCGCCGGGGAGCTGTTTTTT
>many|NA|TRBJ2-7|TRBV13
CASSPPQAYEQYF
TGTGCCAGCAGCCCCCCCCAGGCTTACGAGCAGTACTTC
>many|NA|TRBJ2-7|TRBV28
CASRGGEGTYEQYF
TGTGCCAGCAGAGGGGGGGAGGGAACCTACGAGCAGTACTTC
>many|TRBD1|TRBJ1-2|TRBV18
CASSPRDRLDGYTF
TGTGCCAGCTCACCACGGGACAGGTTGGATGGCTACACCTTC
>many|TRBD1|TRBJ1-3|TRBV6-1
CASSGEQGMIGNTIYF
TGTGCCAGCAGTGGAGAACAGGGGATGATTGGAAACACCATATATTTT
>many|NA|TRBJ2-5|TRBV20-1
CSARDAGDSQETQYF
TGCAGTGCTAGAGACGCGGGGGACAGCCAAGAGACCCAGTACTTC
>NA|NA|TRBJ1-1|TRBV29-1
CSVEAPGRYTEAFF
TGCAGCGTTGAAGCCCCAGGGAGGTACACTGAAGCTTTCTTT
>many|NA|TRBJ1-2|TRBV13
CASNSGGLGGYTF
TGTGCCAGCAACAGTGGGGGGCTCGGCGGCTACACCTTC
>many|NA|TRBJ1-2|TRBV29-1
CSGGDLRDYGYTF
TGCAGCGGGGGAGATTTGCGGGACTATGGCTACACCTTC
>many|NA|TRBJ2-7|TRBV20-1
CSASGGQNYEQYF
TGCAGTGCTAGCGGCGGGCAAAACTACGAGCAGTACTTC
>many|TRBD1|TRBJ1-2|TRBV6-1
CASSITPVGQEDGYTF
TGTGCCAGCAGCATCACCCCTGTGGGACAGGAGGATGGCTACACCTTC
>many|NA|TRBJ2-5|TRBV12-3/TRBV12-4
CASTTIERETQYF
TGTGCCAGCACCACGATCGAGAGGGAGACCCAGTACTTC
>many|NA|TRBJ1-2|TRBV6-1
CASSEVYGYTF
TGTGCCAGCAGTGAGGTATATGGCTACACCTTC
>few|NA|TRBJ2-5|TRBV29-1
CSVSGQGQETQYF
TGCAGCGTTTCGGGGCAGGGCCAAGAGACCCAGTACTTC
>many|NA|TRBJ1-1|TRBV5-1
CASSLVIGSAEAFF
TGCGCCAGCAGCTTGGTCATTGGGAGCGCTGAAGCTTTCTTT
>NA|NA|TRBJ2-5|TRBV7-8
CASSLSSSGETQYF
TGTGCCAGCAGCTTATCATCCTCGGGAGAGACCCAGTACTTC
>many|NA|TRBJ1-5|TRBV20-1
CSASYKRFNQPQHF
TGCAGTGCCTCCTATAAGAGGTTCAATCAGCCCCAGCATTTT